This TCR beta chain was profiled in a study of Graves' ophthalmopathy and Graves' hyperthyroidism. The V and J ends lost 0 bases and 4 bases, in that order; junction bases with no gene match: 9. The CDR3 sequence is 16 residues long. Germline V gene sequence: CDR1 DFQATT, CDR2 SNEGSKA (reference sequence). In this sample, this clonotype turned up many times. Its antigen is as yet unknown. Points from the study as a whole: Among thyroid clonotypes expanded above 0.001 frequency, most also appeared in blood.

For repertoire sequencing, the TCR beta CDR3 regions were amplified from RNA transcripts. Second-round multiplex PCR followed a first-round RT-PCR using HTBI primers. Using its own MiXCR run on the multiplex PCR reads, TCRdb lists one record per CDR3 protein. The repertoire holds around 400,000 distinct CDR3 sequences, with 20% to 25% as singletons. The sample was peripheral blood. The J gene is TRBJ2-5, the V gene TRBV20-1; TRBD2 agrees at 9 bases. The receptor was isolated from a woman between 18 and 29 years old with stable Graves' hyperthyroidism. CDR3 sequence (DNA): TGCAGTGCTAGAGATCTGGGCGGGGGGGATACAGAGACCCAGTACTTC. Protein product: CSARDLGGGDTETQYF.